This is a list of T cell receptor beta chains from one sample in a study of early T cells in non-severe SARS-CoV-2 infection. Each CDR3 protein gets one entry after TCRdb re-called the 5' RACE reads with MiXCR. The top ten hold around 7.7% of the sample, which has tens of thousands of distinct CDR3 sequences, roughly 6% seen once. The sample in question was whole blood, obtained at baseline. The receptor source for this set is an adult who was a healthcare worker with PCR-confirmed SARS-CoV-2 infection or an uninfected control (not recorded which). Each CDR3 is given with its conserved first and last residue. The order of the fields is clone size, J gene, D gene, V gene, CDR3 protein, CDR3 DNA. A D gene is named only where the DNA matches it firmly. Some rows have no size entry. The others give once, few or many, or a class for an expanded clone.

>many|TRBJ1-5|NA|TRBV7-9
CASSLFDQPQHF
TGTGCCAGCAGCTTGTTTGATCAGCCCCAGCATTTT
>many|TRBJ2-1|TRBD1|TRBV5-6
CASSPNTGVNYNEQFF
TGTGCCAGCAGCCCGAATACAGGGGTCAACTACAATGAGCAGTTCTTC
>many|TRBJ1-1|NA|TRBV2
CASSDGVEAFF
TGTGCCAGCAGTGACGGCGTTGAAGCTTTCTTT
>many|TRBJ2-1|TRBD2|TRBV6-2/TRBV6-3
CASIDHPRGGQGEQFF
TGTGCCAGCATCGATCATCCCCGGGGGGGCCAGGGTGAGCAGTTCTTC
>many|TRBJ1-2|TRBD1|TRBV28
CASSWGQASYGYTF
TGTGCCAGCAGTTGGGGACAGGCGTCCTATGGCTACACCTTC
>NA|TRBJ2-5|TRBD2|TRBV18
CASSPQRGPQETQYF
TGTGCCAGCTCACCACAGCGGGGGCCTCAAGAGACCCAGTACTTC
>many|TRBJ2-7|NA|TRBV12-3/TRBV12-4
CASSFLRDEQYF
TGTGCCAGCAGTTTTTTAAGAGACGAGCAGTACTTC
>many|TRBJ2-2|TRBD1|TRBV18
CASSRDSNTGELFF
TGTGCCAGCTCACGGGACAGCAACACCGGGGAGCTGTTTTTT
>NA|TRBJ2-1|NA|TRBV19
CASSRNVKEQFF
TGTGCCAGTAGTAGAAATGTGAAAGAGCAGTTCTTC
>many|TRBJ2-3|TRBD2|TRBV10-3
CAISESTSGDTQYF
TGTGCCATCAGTGAGTCGACTAGCGGGGATACGCAGTATTTT
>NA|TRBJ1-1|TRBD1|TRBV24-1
CATSQDRGSEVFF
TGTGCCACCAGTCAGGACAGGGGGAGTGAAGTTTTCTTT
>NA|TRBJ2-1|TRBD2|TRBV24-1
CATSDSGTSGLRFTYNEQFF
TGTGCCACCAGTGATTCCGGGACTAGCGGGCTTAGATTCACCTACAATGAGCAGTTCTTC
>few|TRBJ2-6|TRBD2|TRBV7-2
CASSLVFLAGVRSGANVLTF
TGTGCCAGCAGCTTAGTTTTTCTAGCGGGGGTTAGATCTGGGGCCAACGTCCTGACTTTC
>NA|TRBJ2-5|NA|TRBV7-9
CASSLASTQQETQYF
TGTGCCAGCAGCTTAGCGTCGACACAGCAAGAGACCCAGTACTTC
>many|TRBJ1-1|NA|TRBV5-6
CASSFGTATEAFF
TGTGCCAGCAGCTTTGGGACGGCAACTGAAGCTTTCTTT
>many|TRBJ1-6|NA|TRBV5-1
CASSLEGNNSPLHF
TGCGCCAGCAGCTTGGAGGGAAATAATTCACCCCTCCACTTT
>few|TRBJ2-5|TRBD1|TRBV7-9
CASSLAEGAGETQYF
TGTGCCAGCAGCTTAGCTGAGGGGGCCGGAGAGACCCAGTACTTC
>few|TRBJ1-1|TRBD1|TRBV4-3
CASRQGRLDTEAFF
TGCGCCAGCAGACAGGGGAGGTTGGACACTGAAGCCTTCTTT
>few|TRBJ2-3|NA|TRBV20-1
CSARGYRESDTQYF
TGCAGTGCTAGAGGTTACAGGGAATCAGATACGCAGTATTTT
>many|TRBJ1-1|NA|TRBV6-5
CASRLHGLQNTEAFF
TGTGCCAGCAGATTACACGGACTGCAGAACACTGAAGCTTTCTTT
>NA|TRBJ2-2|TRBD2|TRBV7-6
CASSFTVTSGNTGELFF
TGTGCCAGCAGCTTTACTGTGACTAGCGGGAACACCGGGGAGCTGTTTTTT
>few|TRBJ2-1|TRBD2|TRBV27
CASSVLAGYNEQFF
TGTGCCAGCAGTGTCCTAGCGGGGTACAATGAGCAGTTCTTC
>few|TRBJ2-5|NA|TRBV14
CASSQGPSLGEETQYF
TGTGCCAGCAGCCAAGGGCCTAGCCTTGGGGAAGAGACCCAGTACTTC
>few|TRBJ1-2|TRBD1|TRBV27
CASSLSLGTGNGYTF
TGTGCCAGCAGTTTAAGTCTTGGGACAGGGAATGGCTACACCTTC
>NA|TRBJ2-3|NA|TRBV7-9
CASSTGTWSTDTQYF
TGTGCCAGCAGCACAGGGACATGGAGCACAGATACGCAGTATTTT
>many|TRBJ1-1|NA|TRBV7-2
CASSPQLANTEAFF
TGTGCCAGCAGCCCCCAGTTGGCGAACACTGAAGCTTTCTTT
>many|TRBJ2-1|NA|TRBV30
CAWKGTHNEQFF
TGTGCCTGGAAAGGGACCCACAATGAGCAGTTCTTC
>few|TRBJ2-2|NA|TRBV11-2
CASSLVLATGELFF
TGTGCCAGCAGCTTAGTCCTCGCTACCGGGGAGCTGTTTTTT
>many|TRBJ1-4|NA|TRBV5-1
CASSLQAGEEKLFF
TGCGCCAGCAGCTTGCAAGCGGGGGAAGAAAAACTGTTTTTT
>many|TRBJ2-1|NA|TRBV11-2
CASSYDRSYNEQFF
TGTGCCAGCAGCTATGACAGGTCCTACAATGAGCAGTTCTTC
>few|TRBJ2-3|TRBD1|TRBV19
CASSLTGYSFADTQYF
TGTGCCAGTAGTTTGACAGGGTACAGCTTCGCAGATACGCAGTATTTT
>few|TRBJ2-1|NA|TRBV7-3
CASSPGTSPNEQFF
TGTGCCAGCAGCCCCGGGACTTCCCCGAATGAGCAGTTCTTC
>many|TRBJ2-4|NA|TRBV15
CATSSLGTAKNIQYF
TGTGCCACCAGCAGCCTCGGGACAGCCAAAAACATTCAGTACTTC
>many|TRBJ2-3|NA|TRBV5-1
CASSLTTDTQYF
TGCGCCAGCAGCCTAACAACAGATACGCAGTATTTT
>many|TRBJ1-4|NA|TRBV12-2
CARLLEKLFF
TGTGCACGGCTACTTGAAAAACTGTTTTTT
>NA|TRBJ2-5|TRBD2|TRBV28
CASSLGGGGTSETQYF
TGTGCCAGCAGTTTAGGTGGCGGGGGAACTTCGGAGACCCAGTACTTC
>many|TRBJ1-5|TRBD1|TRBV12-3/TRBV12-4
CASSLDRTRGAQHF
TGTGCCAGCAGTCTGGACAGGACGAGGGGGGCCCAGCATTTT
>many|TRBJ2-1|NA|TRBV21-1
CASSRARGASYNEQFF
TGTGCCAGCAGCAGAGCCCGGGGGGCCTCTTACAATGAGCAGTTCTTC
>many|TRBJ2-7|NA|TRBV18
CASSNSYYEQYF
TGTGCCAGCTCGAACAGCTACTACGAGCAGTACTTC
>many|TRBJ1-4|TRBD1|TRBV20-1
CSARVQGASEKLFF
TGCAGTGCTAGGGTACAGGGGGCGAGCGAAAAACTGTTTTTT
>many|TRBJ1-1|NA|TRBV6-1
CASSQDAYSTMMNTEAFF
TGTGCCAGCAGCCAGGACGCCTACTCTACCATGATGAACACTGAAGCTTTCTTT
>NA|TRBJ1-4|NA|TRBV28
CASSLSRNEKLFF
TGTGCCAGCAGTTTATCCCGAAATGAAAAACTGTTTTTT
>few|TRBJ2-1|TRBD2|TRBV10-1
CASSPLTSGVNEQFF
TGCGCCAGCAGTCCATTAACTAGCGGGGTCAATGAGCAGTTCTTC
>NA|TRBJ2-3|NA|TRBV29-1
CSVAYSTGTDTQYF
TGCAGCGTTGCATATTCTACGGGGACAGATACGCAGTATTTT
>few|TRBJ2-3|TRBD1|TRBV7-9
CASSSGQETQYF
TGTGCCAGCAGCTCAGGACAGGAAACGCAGTATTTT
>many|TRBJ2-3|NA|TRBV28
CASTPSAGYTDTQYF
TGTGCCAGCACTCCCTCGGCAGGTTACACAGATACGCAGTATTTT
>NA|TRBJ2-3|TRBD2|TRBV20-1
CSARPSGVYSTDTQYF
TGCAGTGCTAGACCTAGCGGGGTCTACAGCACAGATACGCAGTATTTT
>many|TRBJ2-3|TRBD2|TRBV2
CASSEEGRGTQYF
TGTGCCAGCAGTGAAGAGGGGCGGGGGACGCAGTATTTT